Listed below are T cell receptor beta chains from one sample, sequenced in a study of blood T cell repertoires in COVID-19. Clones were read by immunoSEQ multiplex PCR, and TCRdb kept only the in-frame ones, dropping some. Counted here are about 66,000 clones, roughly 90% occurring once; the ten biggest clones make up over 3%. What was sequenced was peripheral blood. The receptors were gathered from a man between 70 and 80 years old with acute or convalescent COVID-19. Both conserved end residues are part of each CDR3. D genes are given only for firm matches. For some rows the clone size is stated as once, few or many, or as a class when expanded; others skip it.

TRBV19	TRBJ2-3	NA	NA	TGTGCCAGTAGCATTACTTCTAGCACAGATACGCAGTATTTT	CASSITSSTDTQYF
TRBV3-1/TRBV3-2	TRBJ2-1	NA	NA	TGTGCCAGCAGCCCACAATCCGGGGTCAATGAGCAGTTCTTC	CASSPQSGVNEQFF
TRBV2	TRBJ2-7	TRBD2	NA	TGTGCCAGCAGTGTTAGCGGGGGGAACGCTTACGAGCAGTACTTC	CASSVSGGNAYEQYF
TRBV19	TRBJ2-4	TRBD1	few	TGTGCCAGTAGTATAGCGGGACAGACACTAGCCAAAAACATTCAGTACTTC	CASSIAGQTLAKNIQYF
TRBV11-2	TRBJ1-1	NA	NA	TGTGCCAGCAGCCCACGGAGTTACAGGGAAATGAACACTGAAGCTTTCTTT	CASSPRSYREMNTEAFF
TRBV9	TRBJ2-5	TRBD2	NA	TGTGCCAGCAGCGTGGGACTAGCGGTCACTCAGACCCAGTACTTC	CASSVGLAVTQTQYF
TRBV18	TRBJ2-3	TRBD2	NA	TGTGCCAGCTCTCCGACTAGCGGGGGCCGGGATACGCAGTATTTT	CASSPTSGGRDTQYF
TRBV6-2/TRBV6-3	TRBJ2-1	NA	NA	TGTGCCAGCAGTTCGGAGGCGGAGCAGTTCTTC	CASSSEAEQFF
TRBV7-9	TRBJ1-1	NA	NA	TGTGCCAGCAGGTTTACGGGGGGCAACACTGAAGCTTTCTTT	CASRFTGGNTEAFF
TRBV5-4	TRBJ1-2	TRBD1	NA	TGTGCCAGCAGCTTATACGTCTCCCGACAGGGTGGCGGCTACACCTTC	CASSLYVSRQGGGYTF
TRBV7-2	TRBJ1-5	NA	once	TGTGCCAGCAGCTTACGGGAGGGGTGGAATCAGCCCCAGCATTTT	CASSLREGWNQPQHF
TRBV5-6	TRBJ1-3	NA	NA	TGTGCCAGCAGCTCCCCGGGGGGTCGCGGAAACACCATATATTTT	CASSSPGGRGNTIYF